What follows are 12 T cell receptor beta chains derived from one specimen sequenced in a study of graft-versus-host responses after intestinal transplantation. Libraries were prepared by immunoSEQ multiplex PCR; TCRdb keeps only in-frame clonotypes and omits some of them. The sample includes 80,000 to 100,000 clones, 80% to 95% of them seen just once. Antigen specificity for these receptors is unknown. Sequencing was performed on unstimulated CD8+ T cells sorted from spleen or lymph node cells, taken before transplant. The receptors were gathered from a human donor who was the organ donor for an intestinal transplant.

The chain is built from TRBV27 and TRBJ2-7, with TRBD1 matching 9 bases. This CDR3 comprises 15 residues. Trimming cost V 6 bases and J 4 bases; bases outside gene matches: 10. Germline-derived CDR1 and CDR2 are MNHEY and SMNVEV (reference sequence). CDR3 protein: CASSLIGTGLYEQYF. The DNA for the CDR3 is TGTGCCAGCAGCCTTATAGGGACAGGGCTTTACGAGCAGTACTTC.

V is TRBV11-2 and J is TRBJ2-7; TRBD2 matches 10 bases. CDR1 and CDR2 from the germline V gene are SGHAT and FQNNGV. V gave up 0 bases and J gave up 4 bases; unmatched junction bases: 12. This CDR3 comprises 18 residues. CDR3 nucleotide sequence: TGTGCCAGCAGCTTAGATCTAAGTCTACTAGCGGGAATTTACGAGCAGTACTTC. It encodes CASSLDLSLLAGIYEQYF.

The chain joins TRBV5-1 to TRBJ2-7; D not certain. Trimming shortened V by 1 base and J by 5 bases, and 13 bases separated the two germline ends. This CDR3 is built from 14 residues. Germline V gene sequence: CDR1 SGHRS, CDR2 YFSETQ. In nucleotides, the CDR3 is TGCGCCAGCAGCTTGTTTGGTTATTCGGACGAGCAGTACTTC. It is translated as CASSLFGYSDEQYF. The full variable domain, its missing parts supplied by reference TRBV5-1 and TRBJ2-7, is KAGVTQTPRYLIKTRGQQVTLSCSPISGHRSVSWYQQTPGQGLQFLFEYFSETQRNKGNFPGRFSGRQFSNSRSEMNVSTLELGDSALYLCASSLFGYSDEQYFGPGTRLTVT.

J is TRBJ2-7 and V is TRBV2; 7 nucleotides align to TRBD2. The V gene's germline CDR1 is SNHLY and CDR2 FYNNEI. Unmatched junction bases numbered 4, after V lost 5 bases and J lost 3 bases. CDR3 length: 13 amino acids. The CDR3 region has the DNA TGTGCCAGCAGTTGGGACTACCTCTACGAGCAGTACTTC. Translated, it gives CASSWDYLYEQYF.

V and J are TRBV9 and TRBJ1-2; 10 bases match TRBD1. The CDR3 length is 15 residues. Trimming cost V 4 bases and J 0 bases; bases outside gene matches: 3. The V gene's germline CDR1 is SGDLS and CDR2 YYNGEE. Here the CDR3 DNA reads TGTGCCAGCAGCCCAGGACAGGGGGCTAACTATGGCTACACCTTC. This sequence encodes CASSPGQGANYGYTF.

The chain couples TRBV4-1 to TRBJ2-1; 10 nucleotides line up with TRBD1. CDR3 length: 15 amino acids. Germline CDR1 is MGHRA and CDR2 is YSYEKL. After removal of 4 bases from V and 10 bases from J, the junction contained 10 bases not matched to a gene. The CDR3 coding sequence is TGCGCCAGCAGCCTCACGGGACAGGGGCTTTTAGAGCAGTTCTTC. Translated: CASSLTGQGLLEQFF.

The gene calls are TRBV5-4 and TRBJ2-1, with 8 bases aligning to TRBD1. The CDR3 covers 15 residues. Germline lookup yields CDR1 SGHNT and CDR2 YYREEE (reference sequence). After removal of 4 bases from V and 12 bases from J, the junction contained 15 bases not matched to a gene. CDR3: CASSPGQGFSMRQFF. The CDR3 nucleotides read TGTGCCAGCAGCCCAGGACAGGGCTTCTCAATGAGGCAGTTCTTC. The whole variable domain, filled in from reference TRBV5-4 and TRBJ2-1, reads ETGVTQSPTHLIKTRGQQVTLRCSSQSGHNTVSWYQQALGQGPQFIFQYYREEENGRGNFPPRFSGLQFPNYSSELNVNALELDDSALYLCASSPGQGFSMRQFFGPGTRLTVL.

The gene calls are TRBV25-1 and TRBJ1-1, with D tentatively TRBD1 (6 bases). CDR3 size: 14 residues. Trimming removed 8 bases at V and 3 bases at J, with 16 bases between. Germline loops: CDR1 MGHDK, CDR2 SYGVNS. CDR3 sequence: CASGGGHVDTEAFF. In DNA, the CDR3 is TGTGCCAGCGGGGGGGGACATGTTGACACTGAAGCTTTCTTT.

V is TRBV5-1 and J is TRBJ2-7; D ambiguous. The V end lost 0 bases, the J end lost 3 bases, and 13 bases lay between the germline ends. This CDR3 is 15 amino acids long. In germline, CDR1 is SGHRS, CDR2 YFSETQ. CDR3 in DNA: TGCGCCAGCAGCTTGGAACACGGAGACCTCTACGAGCAGTACTTC. Translated, it gives CASSLEHGDLYEQYF.

The chain employs TRBV5-4 and TRBJ2-7, with 13 nucleotides matching TRBD2. CDR1 SGHNT and CDR2 YYREEE come from the germline V gene (reference sequence). With V trimmed by 4 bases and J by 6 bases, 4 bases remained unmatched. The CDR3 extends over 14 amino acids. The CDR3 region is CASSGGLAGTEQYF. CDR3 coding DNA: TGTGCCAGCAGCGGGGGACTAGCGGGGACCGAGCAGTACTTC.

Comment on this clone: The sample has other DNA sequences that encode this CDR3 too. The rearrangement links TRBV15 to TRBJ2-1; maybe TRBD2 (5 bases). Germline loops: CDR1 LNHNV, CDR2 YYDKDF (reference sequence). Trimming took 5 bases from V and 0 from J, leaving 11 bases between them. This CDR3 has 15 amino acids. The CDR3 sequence is CATSPGISSYNEQFF. The DNA of the CDR3 is TGTGCCACCAGCCCCGGGATCAGCTCCTACAATGAGCAGTTCTTC.

The J gene is TRBJ2-1, the V gene TRBV4-2; 8 bases are shared with TRBD2. V dropped 3 bases and J dropped 5; count of bases not matched to a gene: 9. The CDR3 loop spans 16 amino acids. Looked up from germline, CDR1 is LGHNA and CDR2 is YNFKEQ. This CDR3 is CASSQGTRATNNEQFF. The DNA of the CDR3 is TGTGCCAGCAGCCAGGGGACTAGGGCAACGAACAATGAGCAGTTCTTC.